This T cell receptor beta chain emerged from a study of blood T cell repertoires in COVID-19. Study context: The United States, Italy and Spain provided the acute and convalescent COVID-19 samples. Sources were T cells, B-cell-depleted T cells, or PBMCs; the material itself was cDNA or gDNA.

Patients at the Seattle site were enrolled during active infection and followed longitudinally. Original handling: The assay estimated nucleated cells by amplifying reference gene primers. Repertoires were generated with immunoSEQ multiplex PCR, while TCRdb's copy carries only in-frame clones and drops some. V and J calls and clone size are as listed in that table; D and trimming were resolved from the DNA. The data contain about 200,000 clones, over 80% of them singletons. With V trimmed by 8 bases and J by 6 bases, 12 bases remained unmatched. The CDR3 is made up of 15 amino acids. The germline CDR1 and CDR2 sequences are MDHEN and SYDVKM.

The sample consisted of peripheral blood. The chain links TRBV28 to TRBJ1-1, with TRBD1 identical over 10 bases. This TCR derives from a man in his 60s with COVID-19, enrolled during active disease. Written as DNA, the CDR3 is TGTGCCAGCCGAAACTCCGGGACAGGGGTCGCTGAAGCTTTCTTT. Translated: CASRNSGTGVAEAFF.